The next 5 T cell receptor beta chains were all read from a single sample in a study of blood T cell repertoires in COVID-19. Produced via immunoSEQ multiplex PCR; TCRdb's table is partial and in-frame only. Among about 380,000 clones, around 89% were seen once, and the ten largest hold 1.2%. The material sequenced was PBMCs or T cells enriched from blood (not recorded which). The receptors stem from a woman aged 18 to 35 who had recovered from COVID-19.

V gene TRBV10-1 combines with J gene TRBJ2-1; 8 bases match TRBD2. The V segment lost 6 bases and the J segment 9 bases; nucleotides outside the gene matches: 13. Germline lookup yields CDR1 WNHNN and CDR2 SYGVQD (reference sequence). The CDR3 totals 15 residues. The CDR3, as DNA: TGCGCCAGCAGGCCCCGCGGGGGGCCTACCACTGAGCAGTTCTTC. The encoded protein is CASRPRGGPTTEQFF.

CDR3 coding DNA: TGTGCCAGCAGGTCCCAATCCGAGGCCCCCGGGGAGCTGTTTTTT. Amino acid sequence: CASRSQSEAPGELFF. This chain links TRBV5-4 with TRBJ2-2; D not resolved. Trimming cost V 5 bases and J 6 bases, with 17 bases left between them. CDR1 and CDR2 (germline): SGHNT, YYREEE (reference sequence). The CDR3 runs 15 residues.

The chain recombines TRBV10-1 with TRBJ1-3, with D tentatively TRBD1 (6 bases). The CDR3 totals 13 residues. With 10 bases removed from V and 2 bases from J, the gap between germline ends came to 12 bases. Germline CDR1 WNHNN, CDR2 SYGVQD (reference sequence). The CDR3 region is CATLTGPGNTIYF. CDR3 DNA sequence: TGCGCCACCCTGACAGGACCTGGAAACACCATATATTTT.

The chain links TRBV9 to TRBJ2-1, with 9 bases lining up with TRBD1. After removal of 0 bases from V and 7 bases from J, the junction contained 11 bases not matched to a gene. Germline lookup yields CDR1 SGDLS and CDR2 YYNGEE. The length of the CDR3 is 17 residues. CDR3 sequence (DNA): TGTGCCAGCAGCGTAGAACCCTGGGACAGGGCGACGAATGAGCAGTTCTTC. It translates to CASSVEPWDRATNEQFF.

The genes are TRBV5-1 and TRBJ1-4; D unclear. The CDR3 length is 15 residues. Trimming took 0 bases from V and 0 from J, leaving 6 bases between them. Germline lookup yields CDR1 SGHRS and CDR2 YFSETQ. In nucleotides, the CDR3 is TGCGCCAGCAGCTTGGACAGAGCAACTAATGAAAAACTGTTTTTT. Translating gives CASSLDRATNEKLFF.